The entry below gives a single TCR beta chain sequence along with its context. Germline V gene data show CDR1 as SNHLY and CDR2 as FYNNEI. This CDR3 is 12 amino acids long. V was trimmed by 7 bases and J by 4 bases, leaving 10 bases between them. The sample belongs to a study of control samples from healthy donors and cancer patients. Produced via immunoSEQ multiplex PCR; TCRdb's table is partial and in-frame only. The data show fewer than 500,000 clones, with 80% to 95% seen just once and over 5.5% held by the top ten. The sequence was obtained from a man in his forties with head and neck cancer. This chain joins TRBV2 and TRBJ1-2, with unresolved D. The sample consisted of PBMCs. The CDR3 nucleotides read TGTGCCAGCAATGCCGGGATCTATGGCTACACCTTC. Translating it yields CASNAGIYGYTF.